The clone carrying this T cell receptor (beta chain) occurred many times. Its target is not known. The CDR3 totals 15 residues. V lost 3 bases, J lost 6 bases, and 8 bases stayed unmatched. The V gene's germline CDR1 is SGHRS and CDR2 YFSETQ. The sample comes from a study of neurological immune-mediated disorders. Findings of the study overall: The study found no CDR3 amino acid sequences shared by expanded clones across subjects, suggesting private repertoires in all groups.

The authors produced cDNA by 5'RACE using 10-nucleotide random UMIs. TCRdb itself ran the 5' RACE reads through MiXCR, one entry per CDR3 protein. Among fewer than 30,000 distinct CDR3 sequences, under 25% were seen once, and the ten largest hold roughly 16%. The unsorted libraries originated from 2 million PBMCs that had been stored at -80 C. This rearrangement joins TRBV5-1 to TRBJ2-1, with 8 bases fitting TRBD1. This TCR came from a woman aged 55-69 years in good health. Sample: PBMCs. The CDR3, as DNA: TGCGCCAGCAGCTCAGGACAGGGCCTTGGCAATGAGCAGTTCTTC. This sequence encodes CASSSGQGLGNEQFF.